This is a list of T cell receptor beta chains from one sample in a study of CD8+ T cells in alopecia areata. The protocol was immunoSEQ multiplex PCR, while the TCRdb copy is restricted to in-frame clones and leaves out a portion. Of about 140,000 clones in the sample, roughly 80% were seen once. The specimen was CD8+ T cells sorted from blood, collected at week 4, from a patient treated with tofacitinib. These receptors came from a human donor with alopecia areata. The CDR3 runs from the conserved cysteine through the conserved F or W. D genes are given only for firm matches. Not every row has a clone size; where given, it reads once, few, many or a size class.

v_gene	j_gene	len	d_gene	abundance	CDR3aa	CDR3nt
TRBV30	TRBJ2-1	13	NA	NA	CACARGAGNEQFF	TGTGCCTGCGCCCGGGGGGCGGGCAATGAGCAGTTCTTC
TRBV30	TRBJ2-1	14	NA	NA	CAWSTRTPYNEQFF	TGTGCCTGGAGTACACGAACCCCCTACAATGAGCAGTTCTTC
TRBV7-2	TRBJ1-5	16	NA	NA	CASSLGLRNSNQPQHF	TGTGCCAGCAGCTTAGGGTTGCGTAATAGCAATCAGCCCCAGCATTTT
TRBV14	TRBJ1-2	15	NA	NA	CASSKTGSGDYGYTF	TGTGCCAGCAGCAAAACAGGGTCAGGAGACTATGGCTACACCTTC
TRBV7-9	TRBJ2-7	14	TRBD2	NA	CASSPLGLADEQYF	TGTGCCAGCAGCCCTCTCGGACTAGCAGACGAGCAGTACTTC
TRBV15	TRBJ2-3	14	NA	NA	CATGRPLTADTQYF	TGTGCCACCGGCAGACCCTTAACGGCGGATACGCAGTATTTT
TRBV5-6	TRBJ2-5	14	TRBD2	NA	CASSLVGGAGTQYF	TGTGCCAGCAGCTTGGTGGGAGGGGCCGGGACCCAGTACTTC
TRBV27	TRBJ2-7	14	NA	NA	CASSLEGVAAEQYF	TGTGCCAGCAGCCTAGAGGGTGTAGCTGCCGAGCAGTACTTC
TRBV4-1	TRBJ2-1	15	NA	few	CASSQDRTSYNEQFF	TGCGCCAGCAGCCAAGATCGAACCTCCTACAATGAGCAGTTCTTC
TRBV27	TRBJ2-7	15	NA	NA	CASSLAGAALGEQYF	TGTGCCAGCAGTTTAGCTGGGGCGGCACTCGGCGAGCAGTACTTC
TRBV5-5	TRBJ1-2	16	TRBD1	few	CASSLTGETAGYGYTF	TGTGCCAGCAGCTTAACAGGGGAAACGGCGGGCTATGGCTACACCTTC
TRBV27	TRBJ2-7	13	NA	NA	CASSPGANYEQYF	TGTGCCAGCAGTCCAGGAGCAAACTACGAGCAGTACTTC
TRBV7-9	TRBJ1-2	17	NA	NA	CASSSLNRDPSNYGYTF	TGTGCCAGCAGCTCCCTGAACAGGGACCCCTCTAACTATGGCTACACCTTC
TRBV4-1	TRBJ1-6	16	NA	NA	CASSRVTPPMNSPLHF	TGCGCCAGCAGCCGTGTTACACCGCCGATGAACTCACCCCTCCACTTT
TRBV9	TRBJ2-1	13	NA	once	CASGGLTAVEQFF	TGTGCCAGCGGGGGACTGACCGCGGTCGAGCAGTTCTTC
TRBV5-4	TRBJ2-1	13	NA	NA	CASRRSGLDEQFF	TGTGCCAGCAGACGATCAGGGTTGGATGAGCAGTTCTTC
TRBV29-1	TRBJ2-3	15	NA	NA	CSVEDRGRVGDTQYF	TGCAGCGTTGAAGATCGGGGACGAGTGGGTGATACGCAGTATTTT
TRBV5-6	TRBJ2-7	16	TRBD2	NA	CASSWVTSGGPYEQYF	TGTGCCAGCAGCTGGGTGACTAGCGGGGGACCCTACGAGCAGTACTTC
TRBV4-3	TRBJ2-1	15	NA	NA	CASSQLKGGASEQFF	TGCGCCAGCAGCCAATTAAAAGGGGGGGCTAGTGAGCAGTTCTTC
TRBV27	TRBJ2-7	11	NA	NA	CASSLRGEQYF	TGTGCCAGCAGTCTCAGGGGCGAGCAGTACTTC
TRBV5-4	TRBJ1-1	12	NA	NA	CASSFGGAEAFF	TGTGCCAGCAGCTTTGGGGGGGCTGAAGCTTTCTTT
TRBV7-8	TRBJ2-1	18	TRBD2	NA	CASSLPGTSGISYNEQFF	TGTGCCAGCAGCTTACCTGGGACTAGCGGAATCTCCTACAATGAGCAGTTCTTC
TRBV6-4	TRBJ1-1	13	NA	once	CASSDLAGTEAFF	TGTGCCAGCAGTGACCTCGCAGGTACTGAAGCTTTCTTT
TRBV5-1	TRBJ2-1	15	TRBD1	NA	CASSLSHTGGNEQFF	TGCGCCAGCAGCTTGAGCCACACAGGGGGCAATGAGCAGTTCTTC
TRBV30	TRBJ2-1	15	NA	NA	CAWNHYGRRYNEQFF	TGTGCCTGGAATCATTACGGGCGTCGATACAATGAGCAGTTCTTC
TRBV29-1	TRBJ2-7	14	NA	NA	CSVRPRGGAYEQYF	TGCAGCGTTCGCCCACGTGGAGGAGCCTACGAGCAGTACTTC
TRBV6-5	TRBJ2-7	13	TRBD1	once	CASSAGQVNEQYF	TGTGCCAGCAGTGCGGGACAGGTCAACGAGCAGTACTTC
TRBV5-1	TRBJ1-2	14	TRBD1	NA	CASSVGTANYGYTF	TGCGCCAGCAGCGTCGGGACAGCTAACTATGGCTACACCTTC
TRBV27	TRBJ2-1	14	NA	NA	CATREDSLDNEQFF	TGTGCCACCCGGGAGGACAGTCTAGACAATGAGCAGTTCTTC
TRBV5-1	TRBJ1-2	15	NA	once	CASNGLLDGGDGYTF	TGCGCCAGCAACGGCTTGCTCGACGGCGGGGATGGCTACACCTTC
TRBV2	TRBJ2-5	17	TRBD1	NA	CASNQDRGANVQETQYF	TGTGCCAGCAATCAGGACAGGGGAGCCAACGTCCAAGAGACCCAGTACTTC
TRBV11-2	TRBJ1-1	15	TRBD1	NA	CASSPRQGLNTEAFF	TGTGCCAGCAGCCCAAGACAGGGGCTGAACACTGAAGCTTTCTTT
TRBV9	TRBJ2-5	16	NA	once	CASSVNLRDSKETQYF	TGTGCCAGCAGCGTAAACCTCCGGGACTCTAAAGAGACCCAGTACTTC
TRBV10-2	TRBJ1-6	14	NA	NA	CASSERQNNSPLHF	TGCGCCAGCAGTGAGAGGCAGAATAATTCACCCCTCCACTTT
TRBV7-2	TRBJ2-2	17	TRBD2	NA	CASSPGLAGIRTGELFF	TGTGCCAGCAGCCCCGGGCTAGCGGGGATCAGAACCGGGGAGCTGTTTTTT
TRBV6-6	TRBJ2-3	15	NA	NA	CASSYSTGRTDTQYF	TGTGCCAGCAGTTACTCAACAGGACGCACAGATACGCAGTATTTT
TRBV5-1	TRBJ1-1	14	NA	NA	CASSWTQMNTEAFF	TGCGCCAGCAGCTGGACCCAAATGAACACTGAAGCTTTCTTT
TRBV29-1	TRBJ2-3	12	NA	NA	CSVEKGTDTQYF	TGCAGCGTTGAGAAGGGCACAGATACGCAGTATTTT
TRBV19	TRBJ1-5	14	NA	NA	CASTRTDSNQPQHF	TGTGCCAGTACCCGGACAGATAGCAATCAGCCCCAGCATTTT
TRBV9	TRBJ2-2	16	TRBD2	NA	CASSVELAGATGELFF	TGTGCCAGCAGCGTAGAACTAGCGGGAGCCACCGGGGAGCTGTTTTTT
TRBV6-5	TRBJ2-1	15	NA	few	CASSFSYRRIDEQFF	TGTGCCAGCAGTTTCTCCTATCGCAGGATTGATGAGCAGTTCTTC
TRBV5-6	TRBJ1-1	11	NA	NA	CASTFGREAFF	TGTGCCAGCACCTTCGGACGGGAAGCTTTCTTT
TRBV6-1	TRBJ2-6	16	NA	NA	CASSDGGGSGANVLTF	TGTGCCAGCAGTGACGGGGGTGGCTCTGGGGCCAACGTCCTGACTTTC
TRBV30	TRBJ2-3	13	NA	NA	CARARGDTDTQYF	TGTGCCCGGGCGCGGGGCGACACAGATACGCAGTATTTT
TRBV27	TRBJ2-6	17	NA	once	CASRSGTFKSGANVLTF	TGTGCCAGCAGATCCGGGACGTTTAAGTCCGGGGCCAACGTCCTGACTTTC
TRBV4-1	TRBJ2-3	13	NA	NA	CASSPPGSDTQYF	TGCGCCAGCAGTCCCCCGGGCTCAGATACGCAGTATTTT